The 11 T cell receptor beta chains below all came from one sample that was sequenced in a study of cytomegalovirus exposure and HLA in healthy donors. The PCR had 60 Vbeta and 13 Jbeta primers. The protocol was immunoSEQ multiplex PCR, while the TCRdb copy is restricted to in-frame clones and leaves out a portion. This table holds 110,000 to 150,000 clones, about 82% found once. Material for sequencing was PBMCs. Receptor source: a male donor in good health and CMV-seronegative.

This chain links TRBV6-6 with TRBJ2-7; D possibly corresponds to TRBD1 (5 bases). The length of the CDR3 is 14 residues. The V end was cut by 3 bases, the J end by 3 bases, with 12 bases between. CDR1 and CDR2 (germline): MNHNY, SVGAGI (reference sequence). CDR3 loop: CASSYGAGYYEQYF. The CDR3 DNA follows: TGTGCCAGCAGTTATGGGGCAGGATACTACGAGCAGTACTTC.

The genes are TRBV6-5 and TRBJ2-7; 9 bases agree with TRBD1. The germline CDR1 and CDR2 sequences are MNHEY and SVGAGI. CDR3 length equals 15 residues. V shed 5 bases and J 2 bases; nucleotides not matched to a gene: 7. CDR3 region: CASSPRDRVPYEQYF. CDR3 bases: TGTGCCAGCAGTCCCCGGGACAGGGTTCCCTACGAGCAGTACTTC.

This clone has only a few counts. The chain has TRBV14 and TRBJ2-2, with 7 bases that match TRBD1. From germline, CDR1 is SGHDN and CDR2 FVKESK. CDR3 length: 17 amino acids. J was trimmed by 3 bases and V by 2 bases; bases with no gene match: 9. The CDR3 DNA sequence: TGTGCCAGCAGCCAACCACGACAGGGACGGCACACCGGGGAGCTGTTTTTT. It specifies CASSQPRQGRHTGELFF.

V is TRBV9 and J is TRBJ2-2; D remains unclear. The germline CDR1 and CDR2 sequences are SGDLS and YYNGEE. Trimming removed 3 bases at V and 6 bases at J, with 12 bases between. The CDR3 runs 14 residues. The CDR3 DNA sequence: TGTGCCAGCAGCGCCCTCCAGCAGGCCGGGGAGCTGTTTTTT. Translation gives CASSALQQAGELFF.

The gene calls are TRBV5-6 and TRBJ1-1; maybe TRBD1 (6 bases). The V end was cut by 2 bases, the J end by 0 bases, with 8 bases between. From germline, CDR1 is SGHDT and CDR2 YYEEEE. There are 14 residues in the CDR3. CDR3 nucleotides: TGTGCCAGCAGCTTCCCAGGGGTGAACACTGAAGCTTTCTTT. Its translation: CASSFPGVNTEAFF.

The chain has TRBV6-5 and TRBJ1-2; D unresolved. This CDR3 region has 16 residues. Germline CDR1 reads MNHEY; CDR2 reads SVGAGI. Trimming shortened V by 2 bases and J by 0 bases, and 13 bases separated the two germline ends. CDR3 DNA: TGTGCCAGCAGTTACGAACCTGATTTAGCTAACTATGGCTACACCTTC. This gives the protein CASSYEPDLANYGYTF.

The chain has TRBV13 and TRBJ2-3; 8 bases align to TRBD2. V dropped 3 bases and J dropped 5; count of bases not matched to a gene: 10. The CDR3 is 16 amino acids. Germline CDR1 reads PRHDT; CDR2 reads FYEKMQ (reference sequence). The CDR3 coding sequence is TGTGCCAGCAGCTTCGAAGGGACTAGGAACGAAGATACGCAGTATTTT. Amino acids: CASSFEGTRNEDTQYF. The complete variable domain, with remaining parts taken from reference TRBV13 and TRBJ2-3, reads AAGVIQSPRHLIKEKRETATLKCYPIPRHDTVYWYQQGPGQDPQFLISFYEKMQSDKGSIPDRFSAQQFSDYHSELNMSSLELGDSALYFCASSFEGTRNEDTQYFGPGTRLTVL.

V is TRBV15 and J is TRBJ2-7; 7 bases map to TRBD1. The V segment lost 5 bases and the J segment 1 base; nucleotides outside the gene matches: 5. The CDR3 is 14 residues long. Germline V gene lookup returns CDR1 LNHNV and CDR2 YYDKDF (reference sequence). CDR3 sequence: CATSRWDRSYEQYF. The CDR3, as DNA: TGTGCCACCAGCCGGTGGGACAGATCCTACGAGCAGTACTTC.

The chain is built from TRBV6-1 and TRBJ2-6; 10 bases map to TRBD1. Germline values: CDR1 MNHNS, CDR2 SASEGT. The CDR3 sequence is 20 residues long. V lost 4 bases and J lost 0; bases outside the gene matches: 12. In DNA form, the CDR3 reads TGTGCCAGCAGTGCGGGAGTCGGGGGGACAGGGGACTCTGGGGCCAACGTCCTGACTTTC. Translating gives CASSAGVGGTGDSGANVLTF.

The chain joins TRBV19 to TRBJ2-1; maybe TRBD2 (5 bases). Germline CDR1 LNHDA, CDR2 SQIVND (reference sequence). The CDR3 length is 14 residues. The V end was cut by 6 bases, the J end by 8 bases, with 17 bases between. CDR3 sequence reads: CASRADYRLDEQFF. As DNA, the CDR3 is TGTGCCAGTAGAGCGGATTACCGCCTGGATGAGCAGTTCTTC.

V is TRBV7-2 and J is TRBJ2-5; 11 bases line up with TRBD2. The germline V gene has CDR1 SGHTA and CDR2 FQGNSA. Trimming cost V 5 bases and J 4 bases; bases outside gene matches: 9. CDR3 length: 16 residues. CDR3: CASSPKIAGGLETQYF. In nucleotides, the CDR3 is TGTGCCAGCAGCCCGAAGATAGCGGGAGGGCTAGAGACCCAGTACTTC. The full variable domain, completed using reference TRBV7-2 and TRBJ2-5, is GAGVSQSPSNKVTEKGKDVELRCDPISGHTALYWYRQSLGQGLEFLIYFQGNSAPDKSGLPSDRFSAERTGGSVSTLTIQRTQQEDSAVYLCASSPKIAGGLETQYFGPGTRLLVL.